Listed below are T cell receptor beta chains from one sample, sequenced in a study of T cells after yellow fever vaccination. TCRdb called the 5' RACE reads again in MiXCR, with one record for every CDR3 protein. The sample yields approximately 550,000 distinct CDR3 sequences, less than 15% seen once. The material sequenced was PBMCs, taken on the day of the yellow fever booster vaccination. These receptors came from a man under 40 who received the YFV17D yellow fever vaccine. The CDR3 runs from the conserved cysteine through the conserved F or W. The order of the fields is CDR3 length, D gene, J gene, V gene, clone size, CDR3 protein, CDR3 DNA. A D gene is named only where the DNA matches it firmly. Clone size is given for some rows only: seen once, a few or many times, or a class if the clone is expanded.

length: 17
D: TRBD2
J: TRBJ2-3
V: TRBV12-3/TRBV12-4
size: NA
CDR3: CASSWDGELAGTDTQYF
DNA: TGTGCCAGCAGTTGGGATGGGGAACTAGCGGGAACAGATACGCAGTATTTT

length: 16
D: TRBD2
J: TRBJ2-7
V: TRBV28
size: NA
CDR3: CASSSLLAGDFYEQYF
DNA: TGTGCCAGCAGTTCGTTACTAGCGGGAGATTTCTACGAGCAGTACTTC

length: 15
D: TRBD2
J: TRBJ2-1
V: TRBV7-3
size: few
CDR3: CASSLAGVVYNEQFF
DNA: TGTGCCAGCAGCTTGGCGGGAGTGGTTTACAATGAGCAGTTCTTC

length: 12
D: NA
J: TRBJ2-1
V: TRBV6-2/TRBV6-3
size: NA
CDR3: CASSYADNEQFF
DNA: TGTGCCAGCAGTTACGCCGACAATGAGCAGTTCTTC

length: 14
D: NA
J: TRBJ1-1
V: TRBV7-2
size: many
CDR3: CASSLDSGGRWAFF
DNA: TGTGCCAGCAGCTTAGATTCGGGGGGCAGATGGGCTTTCTTT

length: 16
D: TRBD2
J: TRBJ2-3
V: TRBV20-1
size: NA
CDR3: CSARGGLAGPTDTQYF
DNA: TGCAGTGCTAGAGGGGGACTAGCGGGGCCCACAGATACGCAGTATTTT

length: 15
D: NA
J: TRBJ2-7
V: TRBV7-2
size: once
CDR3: CASSVSGSDSYEQYF
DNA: TGTGCCAGCAGCGTATCCGGGTCTGACTCCTACGAGCAGTACTTC

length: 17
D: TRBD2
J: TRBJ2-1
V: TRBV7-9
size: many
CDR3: CASSPPAKVAGGAEQFF
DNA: TGTGCCAGCAGCCCCCCGGCCAAGGTAGCGGGAGGGGCTGAGCAGTTCTTC

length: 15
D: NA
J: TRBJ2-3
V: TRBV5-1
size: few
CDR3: CASSWTGDSTDTQYF
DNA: TGCGCCAGCAGCTGGACGGGGGATAGCACAGATACGCAGTATTTT

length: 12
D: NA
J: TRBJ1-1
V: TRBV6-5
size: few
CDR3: CASSYSEGRAFF
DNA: TGTGCCAGCAGTTATTCTGAAGGGAGAGCTTTCTTT

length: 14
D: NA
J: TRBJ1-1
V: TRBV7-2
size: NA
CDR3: CASSFGGRNTEAFF
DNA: TGTGCCAGCAGCTTCGGGGGGCGGAACACTGAAGCTTTCTTT

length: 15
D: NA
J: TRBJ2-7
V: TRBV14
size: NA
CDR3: CASSPPGFGSYEQYF
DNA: TGTGCCAGCAGCCCCCCAGGGTTCGGCTCGTACGAGCAGTACTTC

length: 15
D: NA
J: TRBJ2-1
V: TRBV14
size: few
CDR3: CASSHTPSFNNEQFF
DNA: TGTGCCAGCAGCCATACACCGAGCTTCAACAATGAGCAGTTCTTC

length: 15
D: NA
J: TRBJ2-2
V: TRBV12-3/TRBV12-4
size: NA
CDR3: CASSSYTPNTGELFF
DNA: TGTGCCAGCAGTTCGTACACACCGAACACCGGGGAGCTGTTTTTT

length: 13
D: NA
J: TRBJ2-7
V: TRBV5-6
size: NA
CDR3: CASRPGPAREQYF
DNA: TGTGCCAGCAGACCGGGACCGGCCCGCGAGCAGTACTTC

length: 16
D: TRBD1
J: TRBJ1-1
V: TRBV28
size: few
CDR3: CASSLSPGTGHTEAFF
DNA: TGTGCCAGCAGTTTATCCCCTGGGACAGGGCACACTGAAGCTTTCTTT

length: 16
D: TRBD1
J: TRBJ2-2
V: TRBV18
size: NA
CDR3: CASSPRTGGDTGELFF
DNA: TGTGCCAGCTCACCACGGACAGGGGGAGATACCGGGGAGCTGTTTTTT

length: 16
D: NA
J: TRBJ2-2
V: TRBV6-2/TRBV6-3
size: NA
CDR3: CASSYLSADVTGELFF
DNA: TGTGCCAGCAGTTATCTCTCAGCTGACGTGACCGGGGAGCTGTTTTTT

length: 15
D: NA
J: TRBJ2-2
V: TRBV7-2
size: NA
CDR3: CASSWRGPNTGELFF
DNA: TGTGCCAGCAGCTGGAGAGGTCCGAACACCGGGGAGCTGTTTTTT

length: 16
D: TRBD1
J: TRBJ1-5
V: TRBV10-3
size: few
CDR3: CAISETRGQGYQPQHF
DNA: TGTGCCATCAGTGAAACCCGTGGACAGGGATATCAGCCCCAGCATTTT

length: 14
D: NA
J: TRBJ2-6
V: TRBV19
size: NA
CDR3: CASGPGAGANVLTF
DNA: TGTGCCAGTGGTCCGGGGGCTGGGGCCAACGTCCTGACTTTC

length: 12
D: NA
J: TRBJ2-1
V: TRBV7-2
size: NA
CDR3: CASSLDVSKQFF
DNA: TGTGCCAGCAGCTTAGACGTCTCTAAGCAGTTCTTC

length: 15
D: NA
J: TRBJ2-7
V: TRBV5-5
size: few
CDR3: CASSYQTGTGYEQYF
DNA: TGTGCCAGCAGCTACCAAACAGGGACGGGATACGAGCAGTACTTC

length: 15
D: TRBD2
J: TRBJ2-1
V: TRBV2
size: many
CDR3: CASSEGLAGYNEQFF
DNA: TGTGCCAGCAGCGAGGGGCTAGCGGGGTACAATGAGCAGTTCTTC

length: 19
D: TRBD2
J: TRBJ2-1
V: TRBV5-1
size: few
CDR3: CASSLGPRAGGGMDNEQFF
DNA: TGCGCCAGCAGCTTGGGCCCTAGGGCGGGAGGCGGAATGGACAATGAGCAGTTCTTC

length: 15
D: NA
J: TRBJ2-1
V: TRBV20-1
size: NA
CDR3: CSARIGGGGHNEQFF
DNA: TGCAGTGCTAGAATCGGCGGGGGCGGCCACAATGAGCAGTTCTTC

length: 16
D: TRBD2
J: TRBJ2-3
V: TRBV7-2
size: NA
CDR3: CASSPRLAGGADTQYF
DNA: TGCGCCAGCAGCCCAAGACTAGCGGGAGGGGCAGATACGCAGTATTTT

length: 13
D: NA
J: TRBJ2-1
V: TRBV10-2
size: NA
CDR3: CASSWLAYNEQFF
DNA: TGCGCCAGCAGTTGGCTAGCCTACAATGAGCAGTTCTTC

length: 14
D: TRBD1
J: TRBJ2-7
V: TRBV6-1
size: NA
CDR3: CASSTGQHKWEQYF
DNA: TGTGCCAGCAGTACGGGACAGCATAAGTGGGAGCAGTACTTC

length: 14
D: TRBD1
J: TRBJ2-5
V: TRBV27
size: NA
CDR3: CASTTQTGAETQYF
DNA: TGTGCCAGCACCACACAGACAGGGGCAGAGACCCAGTACTTC

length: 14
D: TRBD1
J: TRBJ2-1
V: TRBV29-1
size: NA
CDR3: CSVAQGLGVNEQFF
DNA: TGCAGCGTGGCACAGGGGTTGGGGGTCAATGAGCAGTTCTTC

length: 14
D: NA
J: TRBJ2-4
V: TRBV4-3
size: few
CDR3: CASSQVGRVNIQYF
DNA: TGCGCCAGCAGCCAAGTGGGCAGGGTCAACATTCAGTACTTC

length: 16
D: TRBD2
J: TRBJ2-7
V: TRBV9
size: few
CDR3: CASSPRTSGNFYEQYF
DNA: TGTGCCAGCAGCCCGAGGACTAGCGGGAACTTCTACGAGCAGTACTTC

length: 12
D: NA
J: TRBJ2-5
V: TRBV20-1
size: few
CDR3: CSVSRAGETQYF
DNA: TGCAGTGTTTCCCGAGCGGGAGAGACCCAGTACTTC

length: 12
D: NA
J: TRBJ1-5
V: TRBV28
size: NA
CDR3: CASTGRNQPQHF
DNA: TGTGCCAGCACGGGGCGGAATCAGCCCCAGCATTTT

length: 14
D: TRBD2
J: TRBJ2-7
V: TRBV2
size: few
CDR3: CASSAGGGPYEQYF
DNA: TGTGCCAGCAGTGCCGGCGGGGGGCCTTACGAGCAGTACTTC

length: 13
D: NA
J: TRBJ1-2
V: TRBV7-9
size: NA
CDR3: CASSLGLFGGYTF
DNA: TGTGCCAGCAGCCTGGGACTCTTCGGGGGCTACACCTTC

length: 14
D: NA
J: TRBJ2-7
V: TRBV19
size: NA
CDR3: CASSIFGESYEQYF
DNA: TGTGCCAGTAGTATCTTCGGGGAGTCCTACGAGCAGTACTTC

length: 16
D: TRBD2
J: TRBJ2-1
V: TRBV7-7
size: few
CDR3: CASSPPSGSYYNEQFF
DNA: TGTGCCAGCAGCCCCCCTAGCGGGAGTTATTACAATGAGCAGTTCTTC

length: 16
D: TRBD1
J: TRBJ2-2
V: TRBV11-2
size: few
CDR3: CASSLYRQGAGGELFF
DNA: TGTGCCAGCAGCTTATATCGACAGGGGGCGGGCGGGGAGCTGTTTTTT

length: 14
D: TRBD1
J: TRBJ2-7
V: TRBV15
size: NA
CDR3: CATRDRDRGYEQYF
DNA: TGTGCCACCAGGGACCGGGACAGGGGTTACGAGCAGTACTTC

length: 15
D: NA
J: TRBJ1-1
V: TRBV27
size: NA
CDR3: CASSLAYTGTTEAFF
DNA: TGTGCCAGCAGTCTCGCCTACACAGGTACGACTGAAGCTTTCTTT

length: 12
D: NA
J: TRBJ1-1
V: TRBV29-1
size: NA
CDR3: CSVQQGRTEAFF
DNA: TGCAGCGTTCAACAGGGTCGCACTGAAGCTTTCTTT

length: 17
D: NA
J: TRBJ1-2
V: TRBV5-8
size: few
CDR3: CASSPNTGVVFHYGYTF
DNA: TGTGCCAGCAGCCCAAACACCGGGGTAGTATTTCACTATGGCTACACCTTC

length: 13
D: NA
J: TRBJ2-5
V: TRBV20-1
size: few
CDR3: CSAKSGTWETQYF
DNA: TGCAGTGCTAAATCCGGGACTTGGGAGACCCAGTACTTC

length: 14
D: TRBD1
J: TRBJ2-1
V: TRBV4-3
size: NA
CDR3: CASSSGTGGDEQFF
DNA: TGCGCCAGCAGCTCCGGGACAGGGGGAGATGAGCAGTTCTTC

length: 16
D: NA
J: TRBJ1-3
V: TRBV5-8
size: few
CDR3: CASSFGVGNSGNTIYF
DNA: TGTGCCAGCAGCTTCGGTGTGGGAAACTCTGGAAACACCATATATTTT